This T cell receptor beta chain came from a study of blood T cell repertoires in COVID-19. Study-level information: COVID-19 samples from acute and convalescent phases originated in the United States, Italy and Spain. T cells, B-cell-depleted T cells, or PBMCs provided the cDNA or gDNA that served as material.

A Seattle source enrolled patients during active infection and followed them longitudinally. The V gene end was trimmed by 2 bases and the J gene end by 6 bases; junction bases not matched to a gene: 4. CDR1 is SGHDN, CDR2 FVKESK, per germline. This CDR3 contains 14 residues. Only in-frame clones appear in the TCRdb table, and some are missing; sequencing was by immunoSEQ multiplex PCR. The top ten clones hold less than 3.5% of a sample with 250,000 to 350,000 clones, 75% to 90% of them seen once. V usage is TRBV14 and J usage is TRBJ1-2, with 9 bases that match TRBD1. Source material: peripheral blood. The receptor was isolated from a woman aged 25-40 years with COVID-19, enrolled during active disease. The CDR3 nucleotides are TGTGCCAGCAGCCAAACACAGGGGGCTGATGGCTACACCTTC. Translation gives CASSQTQGADGYTF.